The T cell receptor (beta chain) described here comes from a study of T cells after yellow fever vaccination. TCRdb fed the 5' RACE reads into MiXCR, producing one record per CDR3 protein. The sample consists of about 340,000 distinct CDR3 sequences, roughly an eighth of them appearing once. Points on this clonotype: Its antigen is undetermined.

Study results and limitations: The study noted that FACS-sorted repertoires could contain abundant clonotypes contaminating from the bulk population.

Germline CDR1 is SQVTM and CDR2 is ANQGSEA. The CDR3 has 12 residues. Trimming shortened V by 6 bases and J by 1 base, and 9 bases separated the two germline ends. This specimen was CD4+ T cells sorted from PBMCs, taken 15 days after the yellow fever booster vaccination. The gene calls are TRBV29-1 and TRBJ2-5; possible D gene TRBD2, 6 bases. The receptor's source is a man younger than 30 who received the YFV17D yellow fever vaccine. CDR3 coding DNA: TGCAGCGTCGGGGGAATCCAAGAGACCCAGTACTTC. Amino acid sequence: CSVGGIQETQYF.